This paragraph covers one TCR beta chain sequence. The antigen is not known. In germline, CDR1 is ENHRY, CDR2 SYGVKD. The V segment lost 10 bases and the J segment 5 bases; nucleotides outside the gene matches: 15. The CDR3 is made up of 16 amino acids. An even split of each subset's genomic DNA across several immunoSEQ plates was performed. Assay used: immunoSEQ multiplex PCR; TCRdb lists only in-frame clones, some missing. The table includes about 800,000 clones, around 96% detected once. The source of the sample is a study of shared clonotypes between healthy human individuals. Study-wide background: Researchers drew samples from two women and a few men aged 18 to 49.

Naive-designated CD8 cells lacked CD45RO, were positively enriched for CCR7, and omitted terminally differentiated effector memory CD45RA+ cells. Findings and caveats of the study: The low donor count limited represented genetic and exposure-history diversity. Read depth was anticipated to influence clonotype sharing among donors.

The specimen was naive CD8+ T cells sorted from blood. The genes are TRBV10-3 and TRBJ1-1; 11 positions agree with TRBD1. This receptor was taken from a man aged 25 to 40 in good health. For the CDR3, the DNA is TGTGCCACCTGCTCCCGGGACAGGGGGGAATATACTGAAGCTTTCTTT. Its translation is CATCSRDRGEYTEAFF.